Below, 7 T cell receptor beta chains from the same sample are listed, as sequenced in a study of T cells in localized non-small cell lung cancer (dated by TCRdb to the early 2020s). Library preparation used the immunoSEQ multiplex PCR assay. As stored in TCRdb, this immuneACCESS dataset retains in-frame rearrangements with V and J assigned. A fraction of the clones does not appear; measured against another copy, unresolved V genes explain less than half of the discrepancy, and the remainder lacks a known reason. The sample includes about 27,000 clones, with less than 95% observed a single time. The ten largest account for about 1.1% of the sample. The sample in question was peripheral blood, obtained before any cancer treatment. Receptors originate from a woman aged 35-70 years with stage I lung adenocarcinoma.

The chain joins TRBV30 to TRBJ1-2, with a weak D call TRBD1 (5 bases). The V end lost 1 base, the J end lost 6 bases, and 9 bases lay between the germline ends. The CDR3 sequence is 12 residues long. CDR1 and CDR2 (germline): GTSNPN, SVGIG (reference sequence). This chain's CDR3 is CAWSGREDGYTF. CDR3 coding DNA: TGTGCCTGGAGTGGCAGGGAGGATGGCTACACCTTC.

The chain combines TRBV5-6 with TRBJ2-1, with TRBD2 matching 11 bases. This CDR3 has 16 residues. The germline CDR1 and CDR2 sequences are SGHDT and YYEEEE. V gave up 4 bases and J gave up 6 bases; unmatched junction bases: 9. The CDR3 DNA sequence: TGTGCCAGCAGCCGATACGGGACTAGCGGCGTCAATGAGCAGTTCTTC. It is translated as CASSRYGTSGVNEQFF.

This chain links TRBV5-8 with TRBJ2-1; TRBD2 aligns across 13 bases. Trimming took 3 bases from V and 7 from J; bases not matched to a gene: 10. Germline V gene data show CDR1 as SGHTS and CDR2 as YDEGEE. This CDR3 comprises 17 residues. In nucleotides, the CDR3 is TGTGCCAGCAGCTCTAACCCGGGACTAGCGGGGAAAAATGAGCAGTTCTTC. Translated: CASSSNPGLAGKNEQFF.

The rearrangement joins TRBV18 to TRBJ1-1, with 7 bases lining up with TRBD1. The junction had 2 bases not matched to a gene; V was cut back by 3 bases and J by 7 bases. CDR1 and CDR2 (germline): KGHSH, LQKENI. This CDR3 comprises 12 residues. The CDR3 loop is CASSPGQSEAFF. The CDR3 DNA is TGTGCCAGCTCACCGGGACAGAGTGAAGCTTTCTTT.

The genes are TRBV19 and TRBJ1-3, with D hard to call. Germline assignment: CDR1 LNHDA and CDR2 SQIVND (reference sequence). The CDR3 has 16 residues. V was shortened by 6 bases and J by 0 bases, with 15 bases between the two germline ends. CDR3: CASSISDASSGNTIYF. The DNA of the CDR3 is TGTGCCAGTAGCATCTCCGACGCGAGCTCTGGAAACACCATATATTTT.

The chain has TRBV7-9 and TRBJ2-5, with D unresolved. CDR1 is SEHNR, CDR2 FQNEAQ, per germline (reference sequence). With 5 bases removed from V and 4 bases from J, the gap between germline ends came to 14 bases. This CDR3 has 14 residues. CDR3 residues: CASSRAIGRETQYF. The CDR3, as DNA: TGTGCCAGCAGCAGGGCGATTGGCCGAGAGACCCAGTACTTC.

This chain uses TRBV11-3 with TRBJ2-1; 12 bases are shared with TRBD2. Looked up from germline, CDR1 is SGHNT and CDR2 is YENEEA. The CDR3 is made up of 15 amino acids. V was pared by 3 bases and J by 5 bases, with 2 bases of the junction left unmatched. The CDR3 DNA follows: TGTGCCAGCAGCTTCGGACTAGCGGGACACAATGAGCAGTTCTTC. This gives the protein CASSFGLAGHNEQFF.